The 25 T cell receptor beta chains given below trace back to one sample, sequenced in a study of Ad26.COV2.S vaccination and SARS-CoV-2 variants. Profiling relied on immunoSEQ multiplex PCR, and the TCRdb table lists in-frame clones only, not all of them. The sample gives just under 250,000 clones, approximately 88% of which show up once; about 11% is in the top ten. Sample treatment: roughly 18 received Ad26.COV2.S at low or high dose, single or two shots; 5 received placebo; per-sample allocation not given. Samples were taken on day 63 after the first vaccine or placebo injection. Sample: peripheral blood, taken in a trial of Ad26.COV2.S vaccine versus placebo. These TCRs come from a person aged 18-65 years who received the Ad26.COV2.S COVID-19 vaccine or a placebo.

The chain recombines TRBV6-5 with TRBJ2-5; possible D gene TRBD2, 7 bases. The CDR3 covers 15 residues. V lost 0 bases to trimming and J lost 5 bases, with 13 bases between them. Germline loops: CDR1 MNHEY, CDR2 SVGAGI. The CDR3 reads CASSYSRGGPETQYF. CDR3 nucleotide sequence: TGTGCCAGCAGTTACTCTAGGGGGGGGCCGGAGACCCAGTACTTC.

This clone was found a few times. The CDR3 loop reads CAWSLGQAYEQYF. The CDR3, as DNA: TGTGCCTGGAGTCTGGGTCAGGCCTACGAGCAGTACTTC. The rearrangement links TRBV30 to TRBJ2-7; D uncertain. The germline V gene encodes CDR1 GTSNPN and CDR2 SVGIG (reference sequence). This CDR3 is built from 13 residues. Trimming left V 2 bases short and J 2 bases short, with 10 bases between.

The chain employs TRBV6-5 and TRBJ1-2; tentatively, D is TRBD1 (6 bases). Germline CDR1 and CDR2: MNHEY and SVGAGI. This CDR3 is 13 amino acids long. Trimming left V 5 bases short and J 4 bases short, with 11 bases between. For the CDR3, the DNA is TGTGCCAGCAGTCCTACAGGGAGCTATGGCTACACCTTC. Protein sequence: CASSPTGSYGYTF.

The chain couples TRBV5-6 to TRBJ2-3; the match to TRBD2 covers 9 bases. The CDR3 sequence is 11 residues long. CDR1 and CDR2 from the germline V gene are SGHDT and YYEEEE. Unmatched junction bases numbered 2, after V lost 2 bases and J lost 13 bases. The CDR3 reads CASSFGTSKYF. DNA of the CDR3: TGTGCCAGCAGCTTCGGGACTAGCAAGTATTTT.

The chain combines TRBV6-2 or TRBV6-3 with TRBJ1-5; weak D call: TRBD1 (5 bases). The CDR3 has 14 residues. Trimming cost V 2 bases and J 3 bases, with 8 bases left between them. The V gene's germline CDR1 is MNHEY and CDR2 SVGEGT. In DNA, the CDR3 is TGTGCCAGCAGTTACGGGGGTCCCAATCAGCCCCAGCATTTT. Its protein product is CASSYGGPNQPQHF.

This chain uses TRBV6-1 with TRBJ1-2, with D tentatively TRBD1 (6 bases). The CDR3 covers 14 residues. Trimming removed 2 bases at V and 7 bases at J, with 14 bases between. Germline values: CDR1 MNHNS, CDR2 SASEGT. Written as DNA, the CDR3 is TGTGCCAGCAGTGAACCAGCCAGGGGCCCTGGCTACACCTTC. Its protein product is CASSEPARGPGYTF.

CDR3 residues: CASKLSVPTTNYGYTF. The CDR3 region has the DNA TGTGCCAGCAAACTCAGCGTACCCACTACTAACTATGGCTACACCTTC. V gene TRBV28 combines with J gene TRBJ1-2; D call uncertain. Trimming removed 7 bases at V and 0 bases at J, with 18 bases between. CDR1 MDHEN and CDR2 SYDVKM come from the germline V gene. CDR3 length equals 16 residues.

V gene TRBV9 combines with J gene TRBJ2-5, with 13 bases identical to TRBD2. CDR1 is SGDLS, CDR2 YYNGEE, per germline. The CDR3 loop spans 16 amino acids. V was pared by 2 bases and J by 5 bases, with 6 bases of the junction left unmatched. Here the CDR3 DNA reads TGTGCCAGCAGCGTGGAACTAGCGGGAGGGTGGGAGACCCAGTACTTC. Translating gives CASSVELAGGWETQYF.

The rearrangement uses TRBV28 and TRBJ1-3; D remains ambiguous. V lost 2 bases, J lost 1 base, and 6 bases lay in between. Per the germline V gene, CDR1 is MDHEN and CDR2 is SYDVKM. The CDR3 loop spans 14 amino acids. CDR3 DNA sequence: TGTGCCAGCAGTTTAGGGGATTCTGGAAACACCATATATTTT. The encoded protein is CASSLGDSGNTIYF. Combining the CDR3 with reference TRBV28 and TRBJ1-3 gives the whole variable domain DVKVTQSSRYLVKRTGEKVFLECVQDMDHENMFWYRQDPGLGLRLIYFSYDVKMKEKGDIPEGYSVSREKKERFSLILESASTNQTSMYLCASSLGDSGNTIYFGEGSWLTVV.

The chain uses TRBV6-6 and TRBJ1-2; 7 bases align to TRBD1. There are 17 residues in the CDR3. The trim removed 5 bases at V and 4 bases at J, leaving 16 bases unmatched. Per germline, CDR1 MNHNY and CDR2 SVGAGI (reference sequence). This CDR3 is CASSHDRANLKSYGYTF. The CDR3 nucleotides are TGTGCCAGCAGTCATGACAGGGCCAATCTAAAAAGCTATGGCTACACCTTC.

V and J are TRBV11-2 and TRBJ2-1; D unclear. The CDR3 has 13 amino acids. Germline CDR1 reads SGHAT; CDR2 reads FQNNGV. Trimming left V 2 bases short and J 3 bases short, with 5 bases between. The CDR3 reads CASSLHHYNEQFF. CDR3 DNA: TGTGCCAGCAGCTTACACCACTACAATGAGCAGTTCTTC.

CDR3 protein: CAYRGSYEQYF. CDR3 DNA sequence: TGTGCCTATAGAGGATCCTACGAGCAGTACTTC. The rearrangement joins TRBV30 to TRBJ2-7; D uncertain. The length of the CDR3 is 11 residues. V gave up 7 bases and J gave up 1 base, with 8 bases separating them. Looked up from germline, CDR1 is GTSNPN and CDR2 is SVGIG (reference sequence).

The V call is TRBV18, the J call TRBJ1-5; 7 nucleotides line up with TRBD1. The V gene end was trimmed by 5 bases and the J gene end by 7 bases; junction bases not matched to a gene: 5. CDR1 and CDR2 from the germline V gene are KGHSH and LQKENI. The CDR3 extends over 13 amino acids. The CDR3 coding sequence is TGTGCCAGCTCAATAACAGGGGCCCAGCCCCAGCATTTT. Protein sequence: CASSITGAQPQHF.

The chain employs TRBV19 and TRBJ1-1, with 7 bases matching TRBD1. There are 14 residues in the CDR3. The germline V gene has CDR1 LNHDA and CDR2 SQIVND (reference sequence). V lost 6 bases, J lost 4 bases, and 8 bases stayed unmatched. The CDR3 protein is CASSLKGAVTEAFF. CDR3 nucleotides: TGTGCCAGTAGCCTTAAGGGGGCCGTCACTGAAGCTTTCTTT.

J is TRBJ1-1 and V is TRBV4-3, with a tentative D call TRBD1 (5 bases). V lost 0 bases, J lost 2 bases, and 13 bases lay in between. CDR3 length equals 16 residues. In germline, CDR1 is LGHNA, CDR2 YSLEER. The DNA of the CDR3 is TGCGCCAGCAGCCAAGATACCCTGACAGATAACACTGAAGCTTTCTTT. It specifies CASSQDTLTDNTEAFF.

The chain links TRBV15 to TRBJ1-6; D call uncertain. The CDR3 is made up of 17 amino acids. Trimming left V 1 base short and J 0 bases short, with 10 bases between. Germline values: CDR1 LNHNV, CDR2 YYDKDF (reference sequence). CDR3 nucleotide sequence: TGTGCCACCAGCAGAGTAACGAGGAGCTCCTATAATTCACCCCTCCACTTT. Translated: CATSRVTRSSYNSPLHF.

The gene calls are TRBV6-5 and TRBJ1-3; TRBD1 might be the D (5 bases). This CDR3 is built from 15 residues. Germline CDR1 MNHEY, CDR2 SVGAGI. Trimming stripped 6 bases from V and 4 bases from J, with 16 bases between. CDR3 in DNA: TGTGCCAGCAGCCCCGTGGGGGTCGAAGGAAACACCATATATTTT. Amino acid sequence: CASSPVGVEGNTIYF.

The V and J genes are TRBV29-1 and TRBJ2-1, with TRBD2 identical over 7 bases. Trimming cost V 4 bases and J 1 base; bases outside gene matches: 4. The CDR3 extends over 14 amino acids. Germline V gene sequence: CDR1 SQVTM, CDR2 ANQGSEA. The CDR3 DNA sequence: TGCAGCGTTGGAGGGGAGGGGTCCTACAATGAGCAGTTCTTC. Encoded protein: CSVGGEGSYNEQFF.

This clone has just one count. The V gene is TRBV25-1, the J gene TRBJ1-4, with unresolved D. This CDR3 is 16 amino acids long. The germline V and J ends were trimmed by 0 bases and 0 bases, with 8 bases remaining between them. Germline CDR1 and CDR2: MGHDK and SYGVNS. The CDR3 is CASSEYGVATNEKLFF. As DNA, the CDR3 is TGTGCCAGCAGTGAATATGGGGTTGCAACTAATGAAAAACTGTTTTTT. Variable domain in full (rest from reference TRBV25-1 and TRBJ1-4): EADIYQTPRYLVIGTGKKITLECSQTMGHDKMYWYQQDPGMELHLIHYSYGVNSTEKGDLSSESTVSRIRTEHFPLTLESARPSHTSQYLCASSEYGVATNEKLFFGSGTQLSVL.

The rearrangement links TRBV7-9 to TRBJ2-5; 15 bases are shared with TRBD2. Germline lookup yields CDR1 SEHNR and CDR2 FQNEAQ (reference sequence). The J segment lost 4 bases and the V segment lost 1 base, leaving 4 bases of the junction unmatched. The CDR3 totals 17 residues. CDR3: CASSLGTSGGATETQYF. Here the CDR3 DNA reads TGTGCCAGCAGCTTAGGGACTAGCGGGGGGGCCACAGAGACCCAGTACTTC. The variable domain in full, with the rest retrieved from reference TRBV7-9 and TRBJ2-5, is DTGVSQNPRHKITKRGQNVTFRCDPISEHNRLYWYRQTLGQGPEFLTYFQNEAQLEKSRLLSDRFSAERPKGSFSTLEIQRTEQGDSAMYLCASSLGTSGGATETQYFGPGTRLLVL.

This sequence joins TRBV5-1 and TRBJ2-7, with D perhaps TRBD1 or TRBD2 (5 bases each). Germline V gene sequence: CDR1 SGHRS, CDR2 YFSETQ. The CDR3 has 15 amino acids. V lost 4 bases and J 7 bases, leaving 21 bases between the germline ends. The CDR3 region is CASSLTGTSMGEQYF. DNA of the CDR3: TGCGCCAGCAGCCTTACCGGGACGTCGATGGGGGAGCAGTACTTC.

J is TRBJ2-7 and V is TRBV5-1; 7 bases line up with TRBD1. CDR1 is SGHRS, CDR2 YFSETQ, per germline. V lost 4 bases, J lost 3 bases, and 4 bases stayed unmatched. The CDR3 runs 13 residues. DNA for the CDR3: TGCGCCAGCAGCACGGGACAGAACTACGAGCAGTACTTC. Encoded protein: CASSTGQNYEQYF.

This clone was observed once. The V and J genes are TRBV7-6 and TRBJ2-3, with TRBD2 matching 10 bases. In germline, CDR1 is SGHVS, CDR2 FNYEAQ. CDR3 size: 19 residues. The ends lost 5 bases at V and 4 bases at J; junction bases unmatched: 18. The DNA of the CDR3 is TGTGCCAGCAGCGTTTTAGTCGGAGCGGGAGGGCCTATTGCAGATACGCAGTATTTT. Amino acids: CASSVLVGAGGPIADTQYF.

V and J are TRBV12-3 or TRBV12-4 and TRBJ2-5, with 11 bases lining up with TRBD1. This CDR3 comprises 13 residues. With 10 bases clipped from V and 7 bases from J, the junction kept 8 bases outside the gene matches. CDR3 nucleotides: TGTGCCACCGAGGGACAGGGGGAGGGGACCCAGTACTTC. Translated, it gives CATEGQGEGTQYF.

This sequence joins TRBV5-6 and TRBJ2-7, with 8 bases fitting TRBD2. CDR3 length equals 15 residues. Germline V lookup: CDR1 SGHDT, CDR2 YYEEEE. The V and J ends lost 4 bases and 5 bases, in that order; junction bases with no gene match: 11. The CDR3 region has the DNA TGTGCCAGCAGCACGTCGGGCGGGAGGTTCAACGAGCAGTACTTC. Translation gives CASSTSGGRFNEQYF.